These 31 T cell receptor beta chains were all obtained from the same sample, sequenced in a study of CD8+CD57+ T cells in acquired aplastic anemia. TCR beta VDJ and CDR3 were profiled, and genomic DNA was the template. In TCRdb, the reads were re-called with MiXCR into one record per CDR3 protein. Of 100,000 to 150,000 distinct CDR3 sequences in the sample, 30% to 45% were seen once. In patients chosen for sequencing, flow cytometry had shown CD8+CD57+ cell expansion. Material for sequencing was sorted CD4+, CD8+, or CD8+CD57+ T cells (not recorded which) from PBMCs. These receptors all come from a human donor with aplastic anemia.

This clonotype was found once. The chain is built from TRBV5-6 and TRBJ2-3; TRBD2 matches 11 bases. Germline V CDR1 and CDR2: SGHDT, YYEEEE. The CDR3 contains 16 residues. The ends lost 4 bases at V and 7 bases at J; junction bases unmatched: 11. The CDR3 DNA sequence: TGTGCCAGCAGCAAAATTAGCGGGGGGGCGGCGCATACGCAGTATTTT. Translating it yields CASSKISGGAAHTQYF. Full variable domain (outside the CDR3, taken from reference TRBV5-6 and TRBJ2-3): DAGVTQSPTHLIKTRGQQVTLRCSPKSGHDTVSWYQQALGQGPQFIFQYYEEEERQRGNFPDRFSGHQFPNYSSELNVNALLLGDSALYLCASSKISGGAAHTQYFGPGTRLTVL.

This clonotype was seen only once. The chain carries TRBV25-1 and TRBJ1-6; D unclear. Trimming pared 8 bases from V and 13 bases from J, leaving 18 bases between. Germline CDR1 is MGHDK and CDR2 is SYGVNS. CDR3 length equals 13 residues. Here the CDR3 reads CASVSLRGQPLHF. CDR3 coding DNA: TGTGCCAGCGTCTCGCTGAGAGGGCAGCCCCTCCACTTT.

The CDR3 reads CSASTQGWTEAFF. DNA for the CDR3: TGCAGTGCTAGCACCCAGGGCTGGACTGAAGCTTTCTTT. The rearrangement joins TRBV20-1 to TRBJ1-1; D might be TRBD1 (5 bases). V dropped 3 bases and J dropped 5 bases, with 13 bases sitting between them. Germline V gives CDR1 DFQATT, CDR2 SNEGSKA (reference sequence). This CDR3 has 13 amino acids.

This clonotype came up many times. This chain uses TRBV5-1 with TRBJ1-5; D remains unclear. CDR3 size: 13 residues. V lost 7 bases, J lost 4 bases, and 12 bases lay in between. Per the germline V gene, CDR1 is SGHRS and CDR2 is YFSETQ. In DNA form, the CDR3 reads TGCGCCAGCGAATTGGCGGATAATCAGCCCCAGCATTTT. As protein: CASELADNQPQHF.

At least ten counts were recorded for this clonotype. This chain uses TRBV29-1 with TRBJ1-2; 8 bases line up with TRBD1. This CDR3 comprises 12 residues. Trimming took 7 bases from V and 7 from J; bases not matched to a gene: 8. CDR1 and CDR2 from the germline V gene are SQVTM and ANQGSEA. The CDR3 sequence: CSAWTGTGGYTF. Written as DNA, the CDR3 is TGCAGCGCTTGGACAGGGACCGGTGGCTACACCTTC.

Many counts were recorded for this clonotype. The chain combines TRBV12-3 or TRBV12-4 with TRBJ1-2, with 8 bases aligning to TRBD1. This CDR3 region has 13 residues. J gave up 5 bases and V 5 bases, and 4 bases lay outside the gene matches. The CDR3 sequence: CASSPTGGYGYTF. In nucleotides, the CDR3 is TGTGCCAGCAGTCCAACAGGGGGTTATGGCTACACCTTC.

The chain uses TRBV29-1 and TRBJ1-1; D not certain. The CDR3 has 13 residues. Trimming took 2 bases from V and 2 from J, leaving 9 bases between them. CDR1 and CDR2 from the germline V gene are SQVTM and ANQGSEA. CDR3 nucleotide sequence: TGCAGCGTTGAAACTCCCCAAAACACTGAAGCTTTCTTT. It yields the protein CSVETPQNTEAFF. Variable domain in full (rest from reference TRBV29-1 and TRBJ1-1): SAVISQKPSRDICQRGTSLTIQCQVDSQVTMMFWYRQQPGQSLTLIATANQGSEATYESGFVIDKFPISRPNLTFSTLTVSNMSPEDSSIYLCSVETPQNTEAFFGQGTRLTVV.

DNA for the CDR3: TGTGCCAGCAGCCCTGTGGCAGATACGCAGTATTTT. Its protein product is CASSPVADTQYF. This chain links TRBV6-2 or TRBV6-3 with TRBJ2-3; D not resolved. Trimming removed 6 bases from V and 4 bases from J, with 8 bases in between. This CDR3 contains 12 residues. Germline V gene sequence: CDR1 MNHEY, CDR2 SVGEGT.

This clonotype appeared a single time. Its ends do not fully match the called genes, so a read error is possible. The chain joins TRBV2 to TRBJ2-3, with D maybe TRBD1 (5 bases). Germline V gene sequence: CDR1 SNHLY, CDR2 FYNNEI. The CDR3 runs 13 residues. CDR3 in DNA: TGTGTCAGCAGGAAGGGGTATTCAGATACGCAGTATTTT. It is translated as CVSRKGYSDTQYF.

The V gene is TRBV10-3, the J gene TRBJ1-4; tentative D call: TRBD1 (5 bases). The germline V gene has CDR1 ENHRY and CDR2 SYGVKD. Trimming pared 10 bases from V and 7 bases from J, leaving 19 bases between. There are 14 residues in the CDR3. CDR3 in amino acids: CATAKDRDGEKLFF. CDR3 coding DNA: TGTGCCACCGCCAAGGACCGGGACGGTGAAAAACTGTTTTTT.

V is TRBV6-1 and J is TRBJ1-3; 8 bases are a match to TRBD1. The CDR3 is made up of 16 amino acids. The germline CDR1 and CDR2 sequences are MNHNS and SASEGT. After removal of 6 bases from V and 0 bases from J, the junction contained 7 bases not matched to a gene. CDR3 loop: CASSPRTGFSGNTIYF. CDR3 nucleotide sequence: TGTGCCAGCAGCCCCCGGACAGGGTTCTCTGGAAACACCATATATTTT.

With respect to this clonotype: A much larger clonotype is one base distant, so this may be a read error. V gene TRBV12-3 or TRBV12-4 combines with J gene TRBJ1-5, with D possibly being TRBD1 (5 bases). CDR3 size: 17 residues. CDR3 region: CASSLRQAAGRNLPQHF. CDR3 bases: TGTGCCAGCAGTTTAAGGCAGGCAGCGGGGCGAAATCTGCCCCAGCATTTT.

This clonotype was observed many times. This chain links TRBV5-1 with TRBJ2-2; no definite D call. V gave up 5 bases and J gave up 2 bases, with 7 bases separating them. This CDR3 is built from 13 residues. Looked up from germline, CDR1 is SGHRS and CDR2 is YFSETQ. CDR3 DNA: TGCGCCAGCAGGGGCAGCAACACCGGGGAGCTGTTTTTT. It encodes CASRGSNTGELFF.

This clonotype was observed many times. The V call is TRBV9, the J call TRBJ1-2; no clear D. CDR1 is SGDLS, CDR2 YYNGEE, per germline. The CDR3 consists of 13 residues. Trimming took 3 bases from V and 5 from J, leaving 11 bases between them. The CDR3 loop is CASSAAEFYGYTF. The CDR3 coding sequence is TGTGCCAGCAGCGCGGCCGAGTTTTATGGCTACACCTTC.

This clonotype was picked up many times. The J gene is TRBJ2-3, the V gene TRBV20-1; D may be TRBD2 (6 bases). Germline loops: CDR1 DFQATT, CDR2 SNEGSKA (reference sequence). Between the trimmed V and J ends, which lost 3 bases and 5 bases, there was a span of 15 bases. This CDR3 spans 14 amino acids. CDR3 in amino acids: CSARTREIRDTQYF. In DNA form, the CDR3 reads TGCAGTGCTAGGACTAGAGAGATCAGAGATACGCAGTATTTT.

At least ten counts were recorded for this clonotype. V and J are TRBV2 and TRBJ1-1, with D hard to call. Germline V gene sequence: CDR1 SNHLY, CDR2 FYNNEI. The CDR3 has 11 amino acids. With 5 bases removed from V and 6 bases from J, the gap between germline ends came to 7 bases. DNA of the CDR3: TGTGCCAGCAGTCCCGGACCTGAAGCTTTCTTT. Its protein product is CASSPGPEAFF.

As concerns this clonotype: It may be a read error: a sequence one base away is much more abundant. The CDR3 nucleotides read TGTGCCAGCAGTTTGCTCCCCGGACAGGGGGTTTACTTC. Encoded protein: CASSLLPGQGVYF. V is TRBV9 and J is TRBJ2-7; 10 nucleotides align to TRBD1. The germline CDR1 and CDR2 sequences are SGDLS and YYNGEE. This CDR3 comprises 13 residues. V lost 5 bases and J lost 13; bases outside the gene matches: 12.

The rearrangement joins TRBV20-1 to TRBJ2-5; the match to TRBD1 covers 9 bases. CDR3 length: 16 residues. V was pared by 5 bases and J by 5 bases, with 15 bases of the junction left unmatched. CDR1 and CDR2 from the germline V gene are DFQATT and SNEGSKA (reference sequence). The CDR3 region is CSAPPTQQGAGETQYF. The CDR3 coding sequence is TGCAGTGCTCCACCCACTCAACAGGGGGCAGGGGAGACCCAGTACTTC.

This clonotype is termed medium-sized. The chain links TRBV10-2 to TRBJ2-1, with unresolved D. The germline V and J ends were trimmed by 1 base and 8 bases, with 3 bases remaining between them. The CDR3 spans 11 residues. Germline-derived CDR1 and CDR2 are WSHSY and SAAADI. CDR3 loop: CASSEWDEQFF. The CDR3 DNA is TGCGCCAGCAGTGAGTGGGATGAGCAGTTCTTC.

This chain links TRBV10-1 with TRBJ2-7, with 8 bases fitting TRBD1. The germline V gene has CDR1 WNHNN and CDR2 SYGVQD (reference sequence). This CDR3 has 15 amino acids. The DNA of the CDR3 is TGCACCCGCAGTCTCGACAGGGGAAGTAACTACGAGCAGTACTTC. Its translation: CTRSLDRGSNYEQYF.

This clonotype was counted many times. V usage is TRBV15 and J usage is TRBJ2-5, with 8 bases lining up with TRBD2. J gave up 3 bases and V 9 bases, and 6 bases lay outside the gene matches. CDR3 length: 13 residues. The germline gives CDR1 LNHNV, CDR2 YYDKDF (reference sequence). The CDR3 sequence is CATGRGDEETQYF. Here the CDR3 DNA reads TGTGCCACGGGGCGGGGGGATGAAGAGACCCAGTACTTC.

This clonotype was recorded many times. V usage is TRBV20-1 and J usage is TRBJ2-3; 8 bases match TRBD1. Germline CDR1 is DFQATT and CDR2 is SNEGSKA (reference sequence). The CDR3 sequence is 14 residues long. With V trimmed by 0 bases and J by 7 bases, 6 bases remained unmatched. CDR3 amino acids: CSAREAGGGNTQYF. CDR3 coding DNA: TGCAGTGCTAGAGAGGCAGGGGGCGGGAATACGCAGTATTTT.

The chain is built from TRBV28 and TRBJ1-6; 9 nucleotides match TRBD1. The J segment lost 10 bases and the V segment lost 5 bases, leaving 6 bases of the junction unmatched. The CDR3 consists of 14 residues. Germline V gene data show CDR1 as MDHEN and CDR2 as SYDVKM. The CDR3 is CASSPGTGRSPLHF. The CDR3 DNA reads TGTGCCAGCAGTCCCGGGACAGGGAGGTCACCCCTCCACTTT.

About this clonotype: The junction departs from the called germline gene at one end, perhaps through a read error. The chain recombines TRBV28 with TRBJ2-1, with 8 bases fitting TRBD1. Germline-derived CDR1 and CDR2 are MDHEN and SYDVKM. The CDR3 runs to 14 residues. CDR3 sequence reads: CASSRDRMNNEQLF. The CDR3 nucleotides are TGTGCCAGCAGCCGGGACAGGATGAACAATGAGCAGCTCTTC.

This clonotype showed up many times. This chain joins TRBV24-1 and TRBJ1-2; D not resolved. Germline values: CDR1 KGHDR, CDR2 SFDVKD. The length of the CDR3 is 13 residues. V was clipped by 7 bases and J by 4 bases, with 12 bases between them. This CDR3 reads CATRPDEGYGYTF. The DNA of the CDR3 is TGTGCCACCAGGCCGGACGAGGGCTATGGCTACACCTTC.

The V and J genes are TRBV24-1 and TRBJ2-3; no firm D call. Germline CDR1 is KGHDR and CDR2 is SFDVKD. The CDR3 runs 15 residues. The germline V and J ends were trimmed by 4 bases and 1 base, with 11 bases remaining between them. CDR3 loop: CATSERSFGTDTQYF. CDR3 bases: TGTGCCACCAGTGAACGGAGTTTCGGCACAGATACGCAGTATTTT.

This clonotype was counted ten times or more. The J gene is TRBJ1-1, the V gene TRBV5-6; possibly TRBD1 for D (6 bases). This CDR3 is built from 13 residues. V lost 4 bases and J lost 5, with 12 bases in between. Germline loops: CDR1 SGHDT, CDR2 YYEEEE. This CDR3 reads CASSMIQGTEAFF. DNA of the CDR3: TGTGCCAGCAGCATGATACAGGGAACTGAAGCTTTCTTT.

Comments on this clonotype: Since a much larger clone is just one base distant, this may be a read error. The chain employs TRBV5-4 and TRBJ1-1; D gene uncertain. Germline assignment: CDR1 SGHNT and CDR2 YYREEE (reference sequence). Trimming removed 0 bases from V and 5 bases from J, with 8 bases in between. The CDR3 is 13 residues long. CDR3 protein: CASSLGTVTEAFF. CDR3 bases: TGTGCCAGCAGCTTGGGGACGGTAACTGAAGCTTTCTTT.

This clonotype was observed at least ten times. The V and J genes are TRBV4-1 and TRBJ2-7; 9 positions agree with TRBD1. Germline-derived CDR1 and CDR2 are MGHRA and YSYEKL. Unmatched junction bases numbered 4, after V lost 2 bases and J lost 2 bases. There are 15 residues in the CDR3. DNA of the CDR3: TGCGCCAGCAGCCAAACAGGGGGCGCCCCCTACGAGCAGTACTTC. Encoded protein: CASSQTGGAPYEQYF.

The table lists this clonotype with a few counts. The CDR3 ends on some other residue instead of the conserved phenylalanine or tryptophan, so this is likely a read error. The V gene is TRBV9, the J gene TRBJ2-3; the match to TRBD2 covers 8 bases. Looked up from germline, CDR1 is SGDLS and CDR2 is YYNGEE. J was trimmed by 0 bases and V by 4 bases; bases with no gene match: 10. The CDR3 has 17 amino acids. The DNA for the CDR3 is TGTGCCAGCAGCATCCCCGGGGGGGGAGGAAGCACAGATACGCAGTATTCT. Protein sequence: CASSIPGGGGSTDTQYS.

This chain links TRBV2 with TRBJ1-1; weak D call: TRBD1 (6 bases). This CDR3 spans 15 amino acids. The ends were cut back, 6 bases at V and 1 base at J, with 15 bases in the middle. The germline V gene has CDR1 SNHLY and CDR2 FYNNEI. The CDR3 reads CASSQDRPPNTEAFF. Written as DNA, the CDR3 is TGTGCCAGCAGCCAGGACAGACCTCCGAACACTGAAGCTTTCTTT.